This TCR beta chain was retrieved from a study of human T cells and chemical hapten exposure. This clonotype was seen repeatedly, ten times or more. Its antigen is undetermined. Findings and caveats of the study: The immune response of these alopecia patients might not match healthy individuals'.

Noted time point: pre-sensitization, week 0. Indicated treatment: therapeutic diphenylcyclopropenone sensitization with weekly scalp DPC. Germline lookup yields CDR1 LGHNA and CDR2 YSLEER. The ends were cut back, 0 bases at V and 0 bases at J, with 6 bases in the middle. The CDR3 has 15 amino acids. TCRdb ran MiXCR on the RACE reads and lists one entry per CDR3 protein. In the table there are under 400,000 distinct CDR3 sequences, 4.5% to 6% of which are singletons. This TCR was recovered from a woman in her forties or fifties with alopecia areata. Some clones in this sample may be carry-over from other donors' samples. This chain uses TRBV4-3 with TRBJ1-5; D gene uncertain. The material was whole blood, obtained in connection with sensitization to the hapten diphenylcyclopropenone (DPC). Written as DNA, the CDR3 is TGCGCCAGCAGCCAAGATTGGAATAGCAATCAGCCCCAGCATTTT. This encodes CASSQDWNSNQPQHF.